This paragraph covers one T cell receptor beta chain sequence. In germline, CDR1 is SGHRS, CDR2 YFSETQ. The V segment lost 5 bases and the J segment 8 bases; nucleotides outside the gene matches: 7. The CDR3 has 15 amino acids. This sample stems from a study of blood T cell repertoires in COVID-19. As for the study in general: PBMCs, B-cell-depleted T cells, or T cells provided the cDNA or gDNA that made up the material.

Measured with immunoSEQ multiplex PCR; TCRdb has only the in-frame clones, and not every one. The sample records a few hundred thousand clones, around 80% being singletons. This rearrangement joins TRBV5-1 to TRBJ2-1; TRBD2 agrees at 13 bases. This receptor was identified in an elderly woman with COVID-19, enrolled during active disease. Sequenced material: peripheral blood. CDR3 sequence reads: CASSYGLAGVDEQFF. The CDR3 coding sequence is TGCGCCAGCAGTTATGGACTAGCGGGGGTCGATGAGCAGTTCTTC.